This section outlines one T cell receptor (beta chain) sequence together with its context. This sample was included in a study of blood T cell repertoires in COVID-19. The wider study: Acute-phase and convalescent COVID-19 samples originated in the United States, Italy and Spain. In each case, the material was cDNA or gDNA derived from T cells, B-cell-depleted T cells, or PBMCs.

This CDR3 is 14 amino acids long. V shed 4 bases and J 6 bases; nucleotides not matched to a gene: 3. In germline, CDR1 is MNHEY, CDR2 SMNVEV (reference sequence). Methods used by the authors: Estimation of nucleated cell counts was performed using reference gene primer amplification. Sequencing used immunoSEQ multiplex PCR; TCRdb keeps in-frame clones, though not all of them. The D gene and trimming were derived from the DNA, and the V and J assignments and clone size from that table. The sample has over 150,000 clones, almost 85% seen once. This chain uses TRBV27 with TRBJ1-6; 7 bases are a match to TRBD1. The sample comprised peripheral blood. This TCR came from a man between 18 and 29 years old with active or convalescent COVID-19. The CDR3 sequence: CASSSTGTNSPLHF. In DNA form, the CDR3 reads TGTGCCAGCAGTTCGACAGGGACTAATTCACCCCTCCACTTT.